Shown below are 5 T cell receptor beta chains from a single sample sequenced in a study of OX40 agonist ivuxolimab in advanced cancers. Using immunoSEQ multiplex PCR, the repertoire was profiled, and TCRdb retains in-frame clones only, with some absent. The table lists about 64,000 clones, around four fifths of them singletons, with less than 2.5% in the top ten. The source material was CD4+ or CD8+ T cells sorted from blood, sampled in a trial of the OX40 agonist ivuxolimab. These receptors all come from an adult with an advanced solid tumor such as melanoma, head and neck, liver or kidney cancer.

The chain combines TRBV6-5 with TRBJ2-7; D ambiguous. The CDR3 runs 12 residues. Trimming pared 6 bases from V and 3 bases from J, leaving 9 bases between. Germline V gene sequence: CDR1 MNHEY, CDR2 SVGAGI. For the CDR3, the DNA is TGTGCCAGCAGACACTCGTTCTACGAGCAGTACTTC. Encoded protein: CASRHSFYEQYF.

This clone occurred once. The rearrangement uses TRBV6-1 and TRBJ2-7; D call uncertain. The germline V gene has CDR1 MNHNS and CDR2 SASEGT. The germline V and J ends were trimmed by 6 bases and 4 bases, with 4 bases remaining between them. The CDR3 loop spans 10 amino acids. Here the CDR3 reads CASRDYEQYF. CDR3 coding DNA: TGTGCCAGCAGAGATTACGAGCAGTACTTC.

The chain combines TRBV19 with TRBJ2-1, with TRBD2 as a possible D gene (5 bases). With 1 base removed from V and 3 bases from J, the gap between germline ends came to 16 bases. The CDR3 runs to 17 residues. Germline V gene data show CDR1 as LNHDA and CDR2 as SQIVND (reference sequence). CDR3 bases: TGTGCCAGTAGTATAGGGGTAGGTGGGAGTGGCTACAATGAGCAGTTCTTC. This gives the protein CASSIGVGGSGYNEQFF. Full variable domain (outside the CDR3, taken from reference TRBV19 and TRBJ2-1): DGGITQSPKYLFRKEGQNVTLSCEQNLNHDAMYWYRQDPGQGLRLIYYSQIVNDFQKGDIAEGYSVSREKKESFPLTVTSAQKNPTAFYLCASSIGVGGSGYNEQFFGPGTRLTVL.

CDR3 loop: CASSVQAGTNYGYTF. The CDR3 nucleotides are TGTGCCAGTAGTGTCCAGGCGGGGACTAACTATGGCTACACCTTC. V and J are TRBV19 and TRBJ1-2; D gene ambiguous. Germline assignment: CDR1 LNHDA and CDR2 SQIVND (reference sequence). The CDR3 is made up of 15 amino acids. V lost 5 bases and J 0 bases, leaving 13 bases between the germline ends.

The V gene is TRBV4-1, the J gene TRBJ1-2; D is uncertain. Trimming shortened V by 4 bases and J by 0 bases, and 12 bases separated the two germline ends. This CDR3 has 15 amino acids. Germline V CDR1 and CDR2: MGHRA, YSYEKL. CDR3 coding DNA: TGCGCCAGCAGCCCCAGGCAGGTCGCTAACTATGGCTACACCTTC. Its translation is CASSPRQVANYGYTF.